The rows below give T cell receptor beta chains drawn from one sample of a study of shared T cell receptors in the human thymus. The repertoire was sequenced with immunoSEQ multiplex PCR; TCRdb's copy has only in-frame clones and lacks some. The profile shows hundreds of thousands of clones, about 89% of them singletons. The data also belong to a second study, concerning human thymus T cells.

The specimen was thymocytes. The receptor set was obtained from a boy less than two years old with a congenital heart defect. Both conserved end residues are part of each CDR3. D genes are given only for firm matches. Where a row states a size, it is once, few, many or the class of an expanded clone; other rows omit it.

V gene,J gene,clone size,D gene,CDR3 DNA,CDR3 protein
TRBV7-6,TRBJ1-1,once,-,TGTGCCAGCAGCTTAGATTCCCAGCGGGAGCCCCGGAGGAATGAAGCTTTCTTT,CASSLDSQREPRRNEAFF
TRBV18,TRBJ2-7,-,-,TGTGCCAGCTCACCACCCCTCGGGGAGCAGTACTTC,CASSPPLGEQYF
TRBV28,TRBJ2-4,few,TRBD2,TGTGCCAGCAGTCATTTTGGGAGCGGGAGGACCAAAAACATTCAGTACTTC,CASSHFGSGRTKNIQYF
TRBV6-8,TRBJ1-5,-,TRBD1,TGTGCCAGCAGTCGTCTAGGGGGCCGGATTCAGCCCCAGCATTTT,CASSRLGGRIQPQHF
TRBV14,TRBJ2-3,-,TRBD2,TGTGCCAGCAGCCAAGGTAGCGGGAGAGGAACAGATACGCAGTATTTT,CASSQGSGRGTDTQYF
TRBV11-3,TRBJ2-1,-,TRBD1,TGTGCCAGCAGCTTAGAGGGGACAGTCAATGAGCAGTTCTTC,CASSLEGTVNEQFF
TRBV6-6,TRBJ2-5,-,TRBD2,TGTGCCAGCAGTTACTCGAAGAGTAGCGGGAAAGAGACCCAGTACTTC,CASSYSKSSGKETQYF
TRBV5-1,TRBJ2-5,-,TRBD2,TGCGCCAGCAGCTCGCGAGGGAGGGGAGAGACCCAGTACTTC,CASSSRGRGETQYF
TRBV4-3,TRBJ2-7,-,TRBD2,TGCGCCAGCAGCCAAGATCTTAGCGGGAGCAGGTACGAGCAGTACTTC,CASSQDLSGSRYEQYF
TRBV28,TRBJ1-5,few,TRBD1,TGTGCCAGCAGTCTGCCGGGACAGGGGATTCAGCCCCAGCATTTT,CASSLPGQGIQPQHF
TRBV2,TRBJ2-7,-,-,TGTGCCAGCAGTGAGAGTAACGAGCAGTACTTC,CASSESNEQYF
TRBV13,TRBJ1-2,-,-,TGTGCCAGCAGCTTCTCCAGTATCTATGGCTACACCTTC,CASSFSSIYGYTF
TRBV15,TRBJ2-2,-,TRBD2,TGTGCCACCAGCCCGACATCAGCGGGAGGGCTGAACACCGGGGAGCTGTTTTTT,CATSPTSAGGLNTGELFF
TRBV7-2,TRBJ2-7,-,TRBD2,TGTGCCAGCAGCTTCTTAGCGGGGGGGCTCATATCCTACGAGCAGTACTTC,CASSFLAGGLISYEQYF
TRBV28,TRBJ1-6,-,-,TGTGCCAGCACCTCTTATTCCCCCCTCCACTTT,CASTSYSPLHF
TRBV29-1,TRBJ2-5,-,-,TGCAGCGTTGTGATCCGGGGAGAGACCCAGTACTTC,CSVVIRGETQYF
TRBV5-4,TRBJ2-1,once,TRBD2,TGTGCCATTGGGACTAGCGATGAGCAGTTCTTC,CAIGTSDEQFF
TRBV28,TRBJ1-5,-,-,TGTGCCAGCACCGTAGAGTCGGGGGGGAGCAATCAGCCCCAGCATTTT,CASTVESGGSNQPQHF
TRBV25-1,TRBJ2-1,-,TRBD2,TGTGCCAGCAGTGAAAAAAGGGGCGGGAGGGCATACAATGAGCAGTTCTTC,CASSEKRGGRAYNEQFF
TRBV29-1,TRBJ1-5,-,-,TGCAGCGTGGCTGGTTGGGGGGATAGCAATCAGCCCCAGCATTTT,CSVAGWGDSNQPQHF
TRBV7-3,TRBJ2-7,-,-,TGTGCCAGCAGCTCATATCAGGGGAACGAGCAGTACTTC,CASSSYQGNEQYF
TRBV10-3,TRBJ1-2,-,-,TGTGCCATCAGTACCTTTGGTCGAACCCCGGATGGCTACACCTTC,CAISTFGRTPDGYTF
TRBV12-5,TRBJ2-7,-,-,TGTGCTAGTGGTTTGGTCGCGGCCAGCCCCTACGAGCAGTACTTC,CASGLVAASPYEQYF
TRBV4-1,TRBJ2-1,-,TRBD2,TGCGCCAGCAGCCAAGAAGCGGGAGTGAGTAATGAGCAGTTCTTC,CASSQEAGVSNEQFF
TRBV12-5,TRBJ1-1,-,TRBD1,TGTGCTAGTGGTCAACTGACAGGGGGCCGGAACACTGAAGCTTTCTTT,CASGQLTGGRNTEAFF
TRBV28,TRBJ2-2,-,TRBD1,TGTGCCAGCAGTTTCCCGGACAGGGTCCACACCGGGGAGCTGTTTTTT,CASSFPDRVHTGELFF
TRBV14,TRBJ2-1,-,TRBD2,TGTGCCAGCAGCCGGGCGCGGGGGGGCCACAATGAGCAGTTCTTC,CASSRARGGHNEQFF
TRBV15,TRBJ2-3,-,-,TGTGCCACCAGCAGAGCCGGGACTAGCACAGATACGCAGTATTTT,CATSRAGTSTDTQYF
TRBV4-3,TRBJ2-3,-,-,TGCGCCAGCAGCCAAGACAGGGCCCTCACAGATACGCAGTATTTT,CASSQDRALTDTQYF
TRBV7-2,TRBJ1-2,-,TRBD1,TGTGCCAGCAGCTACCACCGGGACAGGGACTATGGCTACACCTTC,CASSYHRDRDYGYTF
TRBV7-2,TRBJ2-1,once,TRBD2,TGTGCCAGCAGCTATCCGGGGACTAGCGGGGTTCACAATGAGCAGTTCTTC,CASSYPGTSGVHNEQFF
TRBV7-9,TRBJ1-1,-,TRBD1,TGTGCCAGCAGCTGCCATGGGAAGGGGGACAGATCCTCTGAAGCTTTCTTT,CASSCHGKGDRSSEAFF
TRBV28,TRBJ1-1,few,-,TGTGCCAGCAGTGACATCGACAGTAGTAACACTGAAGCTTTCTTT,CASSDIDSSNTEAFF